This TCR beta chain emerged from a study of monozygotic twins with inflammatory bowel disease. Via template switching, UMIs carrying a 6-nucleotide sample barcode were introduced. TCRdb reprocessed the 5' RACE reads and stores each CDR3 protein as one record, lacking DNA. The sample yields around 210,000 distinct CDR3 sequences, of which the top ten take up roughly 7.7%. Overall study results and limits: Researchers were unable to tell different T cell subtypes apart.

The V gene's germline CDR1 is SGHRS and CDR2 YFSETQ. The CDR3 loop spans 16 amino acids. For this clonotype: Antigen specificity is unknown.

Blood was collected, roughly 2.5 ml per donor. Sequencing was done on a sample of blood. The clonotype originates from a human donor with ulcerative colitis or Crohn's disease, or a healthy co-twin of an affected twin (not recorded which). The chain employs TRBV5-1 and TRBJ1-1; absent DNA, TCRdb's TRBD1 call cannot be checked. This CDR3 is CASSLGLGGQGTEAFF.